This TCR beta chain was found in a study of control samples from healthy donors and cancer patients (TCRdb year 2020). Library preparation employed the immunoSEQ multiplex PCR assay. What TCRdb holds here is the immuneACCESS table cut down to in-frame rearrangements. Part of the clones is not present; checked against another copy, under half of the missing clones reflect an unresolved V gene, and the others are unexplained. The sample table shows 75,000 to 100,000 clones, and roughly 86% are seen once. Together, the top ten hold less than 6% of the sample. The germline V end is reduced by 10 bases and the J end by 4 bases; junction bases left unmatched: 10. Taken from cysteine to phenylalanine, the CDR3 has 14 residues. The retained sequence is limited to the CDR3, 42 bases, with the frame set at the first base. The germline V gene (reference sequence) sets CDR1 to MNHNY and CDR2 to SVGAGI. A note on this clone: Its antigen remains unidentified. No base qualities exist here, and no much larger clone lies one base off it.

The chain employs TRBV6-6 and TRBJ1-5, and 7 bases in between align with TRBD1. The clonotype was recovered from a man aged 50-60 years in good health. Source material: blood. The CDR3 protein: CAISGTGENQPQHF. The bases are TGTGCCATCAGCGGAACAGGGGAGAATCAGCCCCAGCATTTT.